A single sample gave rise to the 32 T cell receptor beta chains below, sequenced in a study of blood T cell repertoires in COVID-19. The data were produced by immunoSEQ multiplex PCR, yet TCRdb's version contains in-frame clones alone and is incomplete. The table includes 240,000 or so clones, approximately 83% detected once. Source material: peripheral blood. The receptors here all came from a young woman who had recovered from COVID-19.

The chain is built from TRBV20-1 and TRBJ1-1, with D unclear. The ends were cut back, 3 bases at V and 12 bases at J, with 14 bases in the middle. From germline, CDR1 is DFQATT and CDR2 SNEGSKA (reference sequence). The length of the CDR3 is 11 residues. CDR3 in DNA: TGCAGTGCTAGTGCTGGAAGGAGCCCTTTCTTT. The encoded protein is CSASAGRSPFF.

The chain uses TRBV30 and TRBJ1-2; D uncertain. CDR1 and CDR2 from the germline V gene are GTSNPN and SVGIG (reference sequence). V was shortened by 3 bases and J by 2 bases, with 10 bases between the two germline ends. The CDR3 is made up of 13 amino acids. CDR3 residues: CAWRFGGNYGYTF. CDR3 coding DNA: TGTGCCTGGAGGTTTGGCGGAAACTATGGCTACACCTTC. The full variable domain, completed using reference TRBV30 and TRBJ1-2, is SQTIHQWPATLVQPVGSPLSLECTVEGTSNPNLYWYRQAAGRGLQLLFYSVGIGQISSEVPQNLSASRPQDRQFILSSKKLLLSDSGFYLCAWRFGGNYGYTFGSGTRLTVV.

J is TRBJ1-1 and V is TRBV29-1; possibly TRBD1 for D (6 bases). Germline lookup yields CDR1 SQVTM and CDR2 ANQGSEA. The CDR3 loop spans 12 amino acids. Trimming shortened V by 6 bases and J by 1 base, and 9 bases separated the two germline ends. For the CDR3, the DNA is TGCAGCGTCCTGGACAGGAACACTGAAGCTTTCTTT. Translating gives CSVLDRNTEAFF.

This clone has only a few counts. The chain carries TRBV3-1 (or the pseudogene TRBV3-2) and TRBJ1-5; no firm D call. The CDR3 spans 15 residues. V shed 1 base and J shed 1 base, with 8 bases lying between them. Germline V CDR1 and CDR2: LGHDT, YNNKEL (reference sequence). DNA for the CDR3: TGTGCCAGCAGCCAAGGTCAACAGAGCAATCAGCCCCAGCATTTT. Amino acids: CASSQGQQSNQPQHF.

This sequence joins TRBV23-1 and TRBJ1-2, with a weak D call TRBD1 (6 bases). TRBV23-1 is flagged as an ORF with uncertain function. The CDR3 extends over 17 amino acids. The germline V and J ends were trimmed by 1 base and 0 bases, with 15 bases remaining between them. For the CDR3, the DNA is TGCGCCAGCAGTCAATGTACAGGGTTGATAGCTAACTATGGCTACACCTTC. Protein product: CASSQCTGLIANYGYTF.

The genes are TRBV18 and TRBJ1-2; D remains ambiguous. Germline V CDR1 and CDR2: KGHSH, LQKENI. V lost 2 bases and J 7 bases, leaving 5 bases between the germline ends. The CDR3 totals 11 residues. The CDR3 loop reads CASSPDTGYTF. The CDR3 DNA follows: TGTGCCAGCTCACCAGACACTGGCTACACCTTC.

This clone was recorded a few times. This sample also contains other DNA sequences that code for the same CDR3. The V and J genes are TRBV3-1 (or the pseudogene TRBV3-2) and TRBJ2-1, with D perhaps TRBD2 (6 bases). The germline V gene has CDR1 LGHDT and CDR2 YNNKEL (reference sequence). This CDR3 region has 15 residues. With 4 bases removed from V and 4 bases from J, the gap between germline ends came to 14 bases. CDR3 nucleotides: TGTGCCAGCAGCCCCTGGCGGGGCGTTTACAATGAGCAGTTCTTC. The encoded protein is CASSPWRGVYNEQFF.

This chain connects TRBV6-5 to TRBJ1-2, with 7 nucleotides matching TRBD1. The CDR3 loop spans 13 amino acids. CDR1 MNHEY and CDR2 SVGAGI come from the germline V gene. J lost 0 bases, V lost 6 bases, and 1 base had no gene match. CDR3: CASSGTANYGYTF. CDR3 coding DNA: TGTGCCAGCAGCGGGACAGCTAACTATGGCTACACCTTC.

This chain uses TRBV18 with TRBJ2-7; D gene unclear. Trimming removed 1 base at V and 4 bases at J, with 14 bases between. Germline assignment: CDR1 KGHSH and CDR2 LQKENI. The CDR3 consists of 15 residues. CDR3 coding DNA: TGTGCCAGCTCACCACTCGAATATCCCGAGTACGAGCAGTACTTC. Residues: CASSPLEYPEYEQYF.

The chain is built from TRBV6-5 and TRBJ2-3; 8 positions agree with TRBD2. This CDR3 is 13 amino acids long. CDR1 is MNHEY, CDR2 SVGAGI, per germline. J was trimmed by 0 bases and V by 8 bases; bases with no gene match: 1. The CDR3 nucleotides read TGTGCCAGCGTAGCGGGGAGCACAGATACGCAGTATTTT. Protein sequence: CASVAGSTDTQYF.

This clone was detected once. The chain uses TRBV6-5 and TRBJ1-1; 7 bases fit TRBD1. Per germline, CDR1 MNHEY and CDR2 SVGAGI. The CDR3 extends over 14 amino acids. The V and J ends lost 6 bases and 4 bases, in that order; junction bases with no gene match: 8. The DNA of the CDR3 is TGTGCCAGCAGGAGCAGGGGGGACCGCACTGAAGCTTTCTTT. It translates to CASRSRGDRTEAFF.

This clone was seen only a few times. The chain employs TRBV2 and TRBJ1-3; the D gene is possibly TRBD1 (5 bases). Germline lookup yields CDR1 SNHLY and CDR2 FYNNEI. CDR3 length: 15 amino acids. V lost 6 bases and J lost 0, with 12 bases in between. The CDR3 bases are TGTGCCAGCAGGGGCGACAGCCACTCTGGAAACACCATATATTTT. Protein sequence: CASRGDSHSGNTIYF.

This chain joins TRBV5-4 and TRBJ1-1, with 8 nucleotides matching TRBD1. The CDR3 is made up of 15 amino acids. The germline V gene has CDR1 SGHNT and CDR2 YYREEE (reference sequence). V was pared by 6 bases and J by 5 bases, with 12 bases of the junction left unmatched. CDR3: CASNFLEQGVTEAFF. As DNA, the CDR3 is TGTGCCAGCAACTTTTTGGAACAGGGGGTTACTGAAGCTTTCTTT.

The chain is built from TRBV5-1 and TRBJ2-2; 8 nucleotides line up with TRBD1. In germline, CDR1 is SGHRS, CDR2 YFSETQ. The CDR3 sequence is 15 residues long. V lost 7 bases and J lost 0; bases outside the gene matches: 5. In nucleotides, the CDR3 is TGCGCCAGCGGGCCAGGGGGCACGAACACCGGGGAGCTGTTTTTT. Protein sequence: CASGPGGTNTGELFF.

This chain connects TRBV4-2 to TRBJ1-4, with D possibly being TRBD1 (5 bases). Between the trimmed V and J ends, which lost 7 bases and 2 bases, there was a span of 17 bases. Germline CDR1 reads LGHNA; CDR2 reads YNFKEQ. The CDR3 is 16 residues long. CDR3 DNA sequence: TGTGCCAGCAACCAGGTGGGGCGCCCGACTAATGAAAAACTGTTTTTT. Translated: CASNQVGRPTNEKLFF.

The chain employs TRBV7-2 and TRBJ2-7; TRBD1 agrees at 11 bases. The V gene's germline CDR1 is SGHTA and CDR2 FQGNSA. V gave up 5 bases and J gave up 4 bases; unmatched junction bases: 10. The CDR3 spans 16 residues. This CDR3 reads CASSILAGQGAYEQYF. As DNA, the CDR3 is TGTGCCAGCAGCATATTAGCCGGACAGGGGGCTTACGAGCAGTACTTC.

The chain has TRBV6-5 and TRBJ2-1, with 8 bases lining up with TRBD1. Germline V gene data show CDR1 as MNHEY and CDR2 as SVGAGI. This CDR3 comprises 11 residues. J lost 9 bases, V lost 7 bases, and 2 bases had no gene match. The CDR3 DNA follows: TGTGCCAGCACCGACAGGGGTGAGCAGTTCTTC. This translates into CASTDRGEQFF.

The gene calls are TRBV4-2 and TRBJ2-7; TRBD1 matches at 7 bases. CDR1 is LGHNA and CDR2 is YNFKEQ in the germline V gene. This CDR3 has 15 amino acids. Trimming took 3 bases from V and 5 from J; bases not matched to a gene: 10. CDR3 bases: TGTGCCAGCAGCCATCGGGGTGAAGGGGGCCACGAGCAGTACTTC. Amino acid sequence: CASSHRGEGGHEQYF.

J is TRBJ2-3 and V is TRBV24-1; no reliable D call. Trimming left V 6 bases short and J 1 base short, with 13 bases between. The CDR3 length is 15 residues. Per the germline V gene, CDR1 is KGHDR and CDR2 is SFDVKD. CDR3 sequence reads: CATSSAASGTDTQYF. DNA of the CDR3: TGTGCCACCAGTTCTGCGGCATCTGGCACAGATACGCAGTATTTT.

This sequence joins TRBV6-1 and TRBJ1-2, with 7 nucleotides matching TRBD1. V lost 0 bases and J lost 4; bases outside the gene matches: 17. CDR1 and CDR2 (germline): MNHNS, SASEGT. The CDR3 totals 19 residues. CDR3 amino acids: CASSEAGVTGLSWGYGYTF. The CDR3 nucleotides are TGTGCCAGCAGTGAAGCGGGGGTGACAGGGCTCTCATGGGGCTATGGCTACACCTTC.

The chain joins TRBV7-9 to TRBJ2-7, with D possibly TRBD2 on 6 matching bases. The CDR3 is 17 amino acids. V lost 1 base and J lost 3, with 19 bases in between. CDR1 and CDR2 (germline): SEHNR, FQNEAQ (reference sequence). CDR3 region: CASSLGADLAGLYEQYF. DNA of the CDR3: TGTGCCAGCAGCTTAGGGGCGGACCTCGCGGGGCTCTACGAGCAGTACTTC.

The chain combines TRBV5-5 with TRBJ2-1; D is perhaps TRBD1 (6 bases). V lost 6 bases, J lost 0 bases, and 10 bases lay in between. This CDR3 is 14 amino acids long. Germline CDR1 reads SGHKS; CDR2 reads YYEKEE (reference sequence). DNA of the CDR3: TGTGCCAGCACAGGGGAACGCTCCTACAATGAGCAGTTCTTC. Amino acid sequence: CASTGERSYNEQFF.

Comments on this clone: Other DNA variants within this sample encode the same CDR3. This rearrangement joins TRBV20-1 to TRBJ2-1, with D maybe TRBD2 (5 bases). The ends were cut back, 3 bases at V and 0 bases at J, with 18 bases in the middle. Germline CDR1 and CDR2: DFQATT and SNEGSKA (reference sequence). This CDR3 is built from 17 residues. CDR3 region: CSASRGFNPSSYNEQFF. The CDR3, as DNA: TGCAGTGCTAGTCGAGGGTTCAATCCCAGCTCCTACAATGAGCAGTTCTTC.

This clone was seen once. The junction departs from the called germline gene at one end, perhaps through a read error. The chain carries TRBV6-5 and TRBJ2-4; TRBD2 might be the D (6 bases). The CDR3 length is 11 residues. CDR1 and CDR2 from the germline V gene are MNHEY and SVGAGI. DNA for the CDR3: TGTGCCAGCAGTTACGAAGGACTAACTCACTTC. Protein product: CASSYEGLTHF.

This chain joins TRBV9 and TRBJ2-1, with a tentative D call TRBD1 (6 bases). This CDR3 is built from 15 residues. Germline CDR1 SGDLS, CDR2 YYNGEE. V was pared by 0 bases and J by 7 bases, with 14 bases between. CDR3 loop: CASSVAGQGVNEQFF. CDR3 bases: TGTGCCAGCAGCGTAGCGGGACAAGGGGTTAATGAGCAGTTCTTC. Looking up the rest from reference TRBV9 and TRBJ2-1 gives the full variable domain: DSGVTQTPKHLITATGQRVTLRCSPRSGDLSVYWYQQSLDQGLQFLIQYYNGEERAKGNILERFSAQQFPDLHSELNLSSLELGDSALYFCASSVAGQGVNEQFFGPGTRLTVL.

The count of this clone is one. This chain joins TRBV7-9 and TRBJ1-6; tentatively, D is TRBD1 (5 bases). Trimming removed 5 bases at V and 3 bases at J, with 11 bases between. Germline values: CDR1 SEHNR, CDR2 FQNEAQ (reference sequence). The CDR3 runs 15 residues. The CDR3 spells CASSRRGDYNSPLHF. As DNA, the CDR3 is TGTGCCAGCAGCCGGCGGGGGGACTATAATTCACCCCTCCACTTT.

The rearrangement uses TRBV20-1 and TRBJ2-7; no definite D call. The CDR3 loop spans 12 amino acids. The V gene lost 3 bases and the J gene lost 2 bases, with 8 bases spanning the gap. CDR1 and CDR2 (germline): DFQATT, SNEGSKA (reference sequence). The CDR3 DNA reads as TGCAGTGCTAGTTACACAACCTACGAGCAGTACTTC. It is translated as CSASYTTYEQYF.

The J gene is TRBJ2-3, the V gene TRBV6-1; the match to TRBD1 covers 12 bases. J gave up 4 bases and V 3 bases, and 2 bases lay outside the gene matches. The CDR3 has 15 residues. Germline V gene sequence: CDR1 MNHNS, CDR2 SASEGT. CDR3 nucleotide sequence: TGTGCCAGCAGTGATGGGACAGGGGGCCCAGATACGCAGTATTTT. Protein: CASSDGTGGPDTQYF.

In its sample, this clone was seen a few times. The gene calls are TRBV4-2 and TRBJ1-3, with a possible D match to TRBD1 (6 bases). Germline CDR1 and CDR2: LGHNA and YNFKEQ. CDR3 length: 16 residues. Trimming cost V 2 bases and J 8 bases, with 19 bases left between them. CDR3 DNA: TGTGCCAGCAGCCAACCCTCCTCAGGGGTTGCGGACACCATATATTTT. Encoded protein: CASSQPSSGVADTIYF.

The gene calls are TRBV19 and TRBJ2-3; 9 nucleotides align to TRBD2. Trimming cost V 10 bases and J 4 bases; bases outside gene matches: 9. This CDR3 spans 14 amino acids. Per germline, CDR1 LNHDA and CDR2 SQIVND (reference sequence). CDR3 sequence: CATIAGARSDTQYF. The CDR3 DNA sequence: TGTGCCACCATAGCGGGGGCGCGTTCAGATACGCAGTATTTT.

J is TRBJ1-2 and V is TRBV15; D is unresolved. The CDR3 loop spans 14 amino acids. Trimming shortened V by 5 bases and J by 4 bases, and 14 bases separated the two germline ends. The germline CDR1 and CDR2 sequences are LNHNV and YYDKDF (reference sequence). In nucleotides, the CDR3 is TGTGCCACCAGCTCAACGACTGGAGTCTATGGCTACACCTTC. This sequence encodes CATSSTTGVYGYTF.

This clone showed up just once. The rearrangement uses TRBV6-5 and TRBJ1-2, with a weak D call TRBD1 (5 bases). V shed 2 bases and J shed 9 bases, with 13 bases lying between them. Germline assignment: CDR1 MNHEY and CDR2 SVGAGI. The CDR3 is 13 residues long. CDR3 coding DNA: TGTGCCAGCAGTTACAGGGAGGTGGGACGCTACACCTTC. This codes for CASSYREVGRYTF.